The 8 T cell receptor beta chains in this list originate from one sample, sequenced in a study of CD8+CD57+ T cells in acquired aplastic anemia. Genomic DNA constituted the template upon which TCR beta VDJ and CDR3 profiling was performed. TCRdb reanalysed the reads using MiXCR and keeps one entry per CDR3 protein. The sample yields about 210,000 distinct CDR3 sequences, about 59% seen once. The sequencing input was sorted CD4+, CD8+, or CD8+CD57+ T cells (not recorded which) from PBMCs. Every receptor here comes from a human donor in good health.

This clonotype was recorded a few times. The V and J genes are TRBV20-1 and TRBJ1-5; D perhaps matches TRBD1 (6 bases). CDR1 is DFQATT and CDR2 is SNEGSKA in the germline V gene (reference sequence). V was clipped by 1 base and J by 3 bases, with 16 bases between them. The CDR3 spans 16 residues. This chain's CDR3 is CSARALGAGDNQPQHF. The CDR3 bases are TGCAGTGCTAGAGCTTTGGGGGCAGGGGACAATCAGCCCCAGCATTTT.

This clonotype was seen repeatedly, ten times or more. The rearrangement joins TRBV7-9 to TRBJ2-3; D might be TRBD1 or TRBD2, each matching 6 bases. V lost 4 bases, J lost 5 bases, and 13 bases lay in between. Germline lookup yields CDR1 SEHNR and CDR2 FQNEAQ (reference sequence). The CDR3 contains 14 residues. DNA of the CDR3: TGTGCCAGCAGCTCGGGCGGAGGGGGAGATACGCAGTATTTT. It encodes CASSSGGGGDTQYF.

On this clonotype itself: This clone may be a read error of a much larger clone one base away. The CDR3 ends on some other residue instead of the conserved phenylalanine or tryptophan, so this is likely a read error. The chain links TRBV15 to TRBJ2-3, with TRBD2 identical over 8 bases. The germline gives CDR1 LNHNV, CDR2 YYDKDF (reference sequence). The ends lost 0 bases at V and 1 base at J; junction bases unmatched: 0. This CDR3 has 15 residues. CDR3 in amino acids: CATSRERGGTDTQYL. For the CDR3, the DNA is TGTGCCACCAGCAGAGAGCGGGGGGGCACAGATACGCAGTATCTT.

The gene calls are TRBV2 and TRBJ2-7; 7 bases map to TRBD1. CDR1 and CDR2 from the germline V gene are SNHLY and FYNNEI. Trimming cost V 9 bases and J 3 bases; bases outside gene matches: 14. The CDR3 length is 15 residues. The chain's CDR3 is CASTPGQVMGYEQYF. The CDR3 DNA reads TGTGCCAGTACTCCCGGACAGGTTATGGGCTACGAGCAGTACTTC.

The chain carries TRBV2 and TRBJ1-2; 8 nucleotides agree with TRBD1. The CDR3 contains 15 residues. Germline V gene sequence: CDR1 SNHLY, CDR2 FYNNEI. After removal of 6 bases from V and 4 bases from J, the junction contained 10 bases not matched to a gene. The CDR3 sequence is CASRGGQGTFYGYTF. In DNA form, the CDR3 reads TGTGCCAGCAGAGGAGGACAGGGAACCTTCTATGGCTACACCTTC.

This clonotype was found a few times. The genes are TRBV20-1 and TRBJ2-7, with D possibly being TRBD1 or TRBD2 (5 bases each). Germline CDR1 reads DFQATT; CDR2 reads SNEGSKA (reference sequence). The V gene lost 8 bases and the J gene lost 3 bases, with 14 bases spanning the gap. This CDR3 contains 12 residues. The CDR3 region is CSFWDGDYEQYF. The CDR3, as DNA: TGCAGTTTTTGGGACGGTGACTACGAGCAGTACTTC.

The chain joins TRBV9 to TRBJ1-6, with no clear D. Germline V gene data show CDR1 as SGDLS and CDR2 as YYNGEE. V lost 3 bases and J 10 bases, leaving 14 bases between the germline ends. This CDR3 is built from 14 residues. The CDR3 sequence is CASSALSGGSPLHF. The CDR3 DNA sequence: TGTGCCAGCAGCGCCCTATCAGGAGGATCACCCCTCCACTTT.

The CDR3 region has the DNA TGTGCCAGCAGCTTGCCCGGGAGCTCCTACGAGCAGTACTTC. Translated, it gives CASSLPGSSYEQYF. V is TRBV7-9 and J is TRBJ2-7; D might be TRBD2 (6 bases). The germline gives CDR1 SEHNR, CDR2 FQNEAQ (reference sequence). V lost 3 bases and J lost 0, with 9 bases in between. The CDR3 consists of 14 residues.